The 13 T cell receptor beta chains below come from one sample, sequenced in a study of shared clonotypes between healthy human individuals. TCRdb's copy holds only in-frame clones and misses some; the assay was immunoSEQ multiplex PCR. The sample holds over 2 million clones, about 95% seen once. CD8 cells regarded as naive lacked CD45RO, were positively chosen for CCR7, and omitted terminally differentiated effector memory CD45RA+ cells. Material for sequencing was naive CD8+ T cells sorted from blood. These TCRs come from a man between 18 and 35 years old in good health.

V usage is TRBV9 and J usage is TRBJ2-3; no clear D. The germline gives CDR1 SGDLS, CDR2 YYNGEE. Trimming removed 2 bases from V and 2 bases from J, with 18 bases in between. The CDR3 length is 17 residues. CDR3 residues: CASSVSSPPGLTDTQYF. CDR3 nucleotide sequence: TGTGCCAGCAGCGTGAGCTCCCCGCCGGGCCTCACAGATACGCAGTATTTT.

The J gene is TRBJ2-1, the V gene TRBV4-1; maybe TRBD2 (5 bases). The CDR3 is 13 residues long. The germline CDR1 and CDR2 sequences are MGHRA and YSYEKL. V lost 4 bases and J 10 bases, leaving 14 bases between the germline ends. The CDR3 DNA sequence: TGCGCCAGCAGCCTAGGACTGGCCGTGGAGCAGTTCTTC. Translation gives CASSLGLAVEQFF.

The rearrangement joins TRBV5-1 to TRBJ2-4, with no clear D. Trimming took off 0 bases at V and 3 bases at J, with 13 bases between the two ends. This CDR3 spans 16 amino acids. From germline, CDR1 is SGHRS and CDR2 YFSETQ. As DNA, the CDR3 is TGCGCCAGCAGCTTGGAGGCTGGGGTTAGCAAAAACATTCAGTACTTC. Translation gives CASSLEAGVSKNIQYF.

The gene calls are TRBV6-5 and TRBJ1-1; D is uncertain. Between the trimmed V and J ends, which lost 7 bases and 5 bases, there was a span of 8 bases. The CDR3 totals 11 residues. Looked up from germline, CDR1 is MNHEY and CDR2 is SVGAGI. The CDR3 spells CASTAGTEAFF. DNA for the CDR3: TGTGCCAGCACCGCCGGAACTGAAGCTTTCTTT.

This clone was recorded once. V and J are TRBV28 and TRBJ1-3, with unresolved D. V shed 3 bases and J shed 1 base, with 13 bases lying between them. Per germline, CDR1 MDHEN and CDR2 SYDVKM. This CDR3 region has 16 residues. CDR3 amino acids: CASSFEQVQSGNTIYF. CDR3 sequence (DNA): TGTGCCAGCAGTTTTGAGCAGGTCCAATCTGGAAACACCATATATTTT.

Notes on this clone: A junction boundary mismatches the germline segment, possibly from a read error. CDR3 DNA sequence: TGTGCCTGGAGTAGGGGGTACGGGCAGTACTTC. It specifies CAWSRGYGQYF. The chain combines TRBV30 with TRBJ2-7; maybe TRBD1 (6 bases). CDR1 and CDR2 from the germline V gene are GTSNPN and SVGIG (reference sequence). The CDR3 is 11 residues long.

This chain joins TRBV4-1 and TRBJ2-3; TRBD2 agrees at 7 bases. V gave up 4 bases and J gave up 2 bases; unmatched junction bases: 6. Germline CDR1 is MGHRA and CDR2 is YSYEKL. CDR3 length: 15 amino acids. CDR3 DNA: TGCGCCAGCAGCCCAACTAGCGAGTACACAGATACGCAGTATTTT. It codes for CASSPTSEYTDTQYF.

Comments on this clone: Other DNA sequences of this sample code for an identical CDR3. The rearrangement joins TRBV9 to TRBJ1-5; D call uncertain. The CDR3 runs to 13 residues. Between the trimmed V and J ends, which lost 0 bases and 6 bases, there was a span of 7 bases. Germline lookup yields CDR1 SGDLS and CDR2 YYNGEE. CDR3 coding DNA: TGTGCCAGCAGCGTAGCTATCGGTCAGCCCCAGCATTTT. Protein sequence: CASSVAIGQPQHF.

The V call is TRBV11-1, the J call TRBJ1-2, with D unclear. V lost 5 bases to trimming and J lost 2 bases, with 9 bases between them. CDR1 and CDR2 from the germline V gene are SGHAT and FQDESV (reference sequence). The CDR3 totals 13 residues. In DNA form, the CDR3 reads TGTGCCAGCAGCCCGGAGGAAAACTATGGCTACACCTTC. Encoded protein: CASSPEENYGYTF.

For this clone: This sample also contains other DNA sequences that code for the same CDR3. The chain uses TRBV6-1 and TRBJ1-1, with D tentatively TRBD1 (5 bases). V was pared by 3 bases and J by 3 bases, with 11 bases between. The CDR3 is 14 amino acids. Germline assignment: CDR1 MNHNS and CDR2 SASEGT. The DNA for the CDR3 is TGTGCCAGCAGTGACCGGCGGGGGGACACTGAAGCTTTCTTT. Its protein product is CASSDRRGDTEAFF.

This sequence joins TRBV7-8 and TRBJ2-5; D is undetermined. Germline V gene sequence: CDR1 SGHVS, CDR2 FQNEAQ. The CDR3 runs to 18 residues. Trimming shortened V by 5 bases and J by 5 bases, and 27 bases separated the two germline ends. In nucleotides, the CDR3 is TGTGCCAGCAGCCTAAAACTTTACCTGACCCCATCGACGGAGACCCAGTACTTC. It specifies CASSLKLYLTPSTETQYF. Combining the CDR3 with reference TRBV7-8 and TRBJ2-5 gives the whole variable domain GAGVSQSPRYKVAKRGQDVALRCDPISGHVSLFWYQQALGQGPEFLTYFQNEAQLDKSGLPSDRFFAERPEGSVSTLKIQRTQQEDSAVYLCASSLKLYLTPSTETQYFGPGTRLLVL.

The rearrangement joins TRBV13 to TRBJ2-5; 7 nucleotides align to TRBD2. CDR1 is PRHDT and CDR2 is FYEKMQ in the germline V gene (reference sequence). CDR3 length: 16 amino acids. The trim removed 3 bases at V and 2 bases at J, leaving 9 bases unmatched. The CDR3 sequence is CASSFSGEGGQETQYF. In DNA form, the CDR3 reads TGTGCCAGCAGCTTCTCCGGGGAGGGTGGACAAGAGACCCAGTACTTC.

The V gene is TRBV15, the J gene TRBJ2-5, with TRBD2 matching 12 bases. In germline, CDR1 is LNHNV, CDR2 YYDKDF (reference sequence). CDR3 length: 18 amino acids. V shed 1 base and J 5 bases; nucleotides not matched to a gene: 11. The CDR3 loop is CATSRGLAGEVLGETQYF. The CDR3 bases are TGTGCCACCAGCAGAGGACTAGCGGGAGAGGTCTTAGGGGAGACCCAGTACTTC.